A selection of T cell receptor beta chains follows, all from one sample in a study of T cell repertoires in cytomegalovirus infection. TCRdb ran MiXCR on the reads and lists one entry per CDR3 protein. The data hold around 770,000 distinct CDR3 sequences, with 29% observed a single time. Antigens for these TCRs are unknown. The sequencing used cultured CD8+ T cells from PBMCs, collected from culture after CMV antigen stimulation. The source of these receptors is a human donor in good health (CMV status not recorded). Some clones in this sample may be carry-over from other donors' samples. The CDR3 runs from the conserved cysteine through the conserved F or W. A D gene is named only where the DNA matches it firmly. Clone size appears in some rows only: once, few, many, or a class for an expanded clone.

>TRBD2|TRBJ2-7|-|TRBV27
CASNSGGADEQYF
TGTGCCAGCAACAGCGGGGGGGCTGACGAGCAGTACTTC
>-|TRBJ2-7|few|TRBV7-9
CASSFAFPEQYF
TGTGCCAGCAGTTTTGCCTTCCCCGAGCAGTACTTC
>TRBD2|TRBJ2-1|many|TRBV7-6
CASSTLAGGYNEQFF
TGTGCCAGCAGCACCCTAGCGGGGGGGTACAATGAGCAGTTCTTC
>-|TRBJ2-6|many|TRBV7-6
CASSSPGANVLTF
TGTGCCAGCAGCTCCCCTGGGGCCAACGTCCTGACTTTC
>TRBD2|TRBJ2-7|-|TRBV7-8
CASSKGLAGEIGSYEQYF
TGTGCCAGCAGCAAGGGACTAGCGGGAGAAATTGGGTCCTACGAGCAGTACTTC
>-|TRBJ1-2|few|TRBV6-5
CASSYSISETPGYTF
TGTGCCAGCAGTTACTCGATAAGCGAGACACCGGGCTACACCTTC
>-|TRBJ1-5|-|TRBV6-2/TRBV6-3
CASSYRAQGYQPQHF
TGTGCCAGCAGTTACCGGGCTCAGGGGTATCAGCCCCAGCATTTT
>-|TRBJ1-2|few|TRBV7-4
CASLGPRNYGYTF
TGTGCCAGCCTAGGGCCCCGGAACTATGGCTACACCTTC
>-|TRBJ2-2|few|TRBV7-6
CASTKWAISNTGELFF
TGTGCCAGCACCAAGTGGGCCATTTCGAACACCGGGGAGCTGTTTTTT
>TRBD2|TRBJ2-5|-|TRBV19
CASRKTEGRAQETQYF
TGTGCCAGTAGAAAGACCGAGGGGAGGGCCCAAGAGACCCAGTACTTC
>-|TRBJ1-1|-|TRBV6-2/TRBV6-3
CASSYSGRSEAFF
TGTGCCAGCAGTTACTCCGGTCGGTCAGAAGCTTTCTTT
>-|TRBJ1-2|few|TRBV20-1
CSAPPPTGLAGYTF
TGCAGTGCTCCCCCCCCCACAGGGTTGGCGGGCTACACCTTC
>TRBD1|TRBJ2-2|few|TRBV5-1
CASSFKGGREKSFF
TGCGCCAGCAGCTTTAAAGGGGGCCGCGAGAAGTCGTTTTTT
>-|TRBJ1-1|few|TRBV11-2
CASSLDGWGNTEAFF
TGTGCCAGCAGCTTAGATGGGTGGGGGAACACTGAAGCTTTCTTT
>TRBD2|TRBJ2-1|-|TRBV5-6
CASSLERGPSYNEQFF
TGTGCCAGCAGCTTGGAGCGGGGGCCCTCCTACAATGAGCAGTTCTTC
>-|TRBJ1-1|many|TRBV19
CASSISGRGRWNAEAFF
TGTGCCAGTAGTATCTCGGGCAGGGGAAGGTGGAACGCTGAAGCTTTCTTT
>-|TRBJ1-6|few|TRBV9
CASSVAGNRNSPLHF
TGTGCCAGCAGCGTCGCCGGCAACCGGAATTCACCCCTCCACTTT
>-|TRBJ1-2|-|TRBV19
CASSLGGQLSGYTF
TGTGCCAGTAGTCTAGGGGGACAATTATCTGGCTACACCTTC
>TRBD1|TRBJ1-2|many|TRBV7-2
CASSLYGSGDSRGYTF
TGTGCCAGCAGCTTATATGGGTCCGGGGACAGTCGTGGCTACACCTTC
>-|TRBJ2-1|-|TRBV7-6
CASSPPGRNEQFF
TGTGCCAGCAGCCCACCCGGCCGGAATGAGCAGTTCTTC
>-|TRBJ1-1|-|TRBV12-5
CASAGGDREAFF
TGTGCTAGTGCGGGGGGGGATAGGGAAGCTTTCTTT
>TRBD1|TRBJ2-7|many|TRBV5-4
CASSGPGQGSYEQYF
TGTGCCAGCAGCGGACCGGGACAGGGATCCTACGAGCAGTACTTC
>-|TRBJ1-2|few|TRBV3-1
CASSLGNGANYGYTF
TGTGCCAGCAGCCTCGGGAATGGAGCTAACTATGGCTACACCTTC
>-|TRBJ2-7|few|TRBV7-9
CASSPPDRGIYEQYF
TGTGCCAGCAGCCCCCCGGACCGCGGGATTTACGAGCAGTACTTC
>-|TRBJ1-4|-|TRBV6-5
CASRYHEELFF
TGTGCCAGCAGGTATCATGAAGAACTGTTTTTT
>TRBD1|TRBJ2-2|-|TRBV7-6
CASSRLSDRGPAGELFF
TGTGCCAGCAGCCGTCTTTCCGACAGGGGCCCTGCCGGGGAGCTGTTTTTT
>-|TRBJ2-5|few|TRBV15
CATSTHSSGDWGETQYF
TGTGCCACCAGCACCCACAGTTCCGGGGACTGGGGAGAGACCCAGTACTTC
>-|TRBJ1-5|-|TRBV7-9
CASSLGDSGNQPQHF
TGTGCCAGCAGCTTAGGAGACTCAGGGAATCAGCCCCAGCATTTT
>TRBD1|TRBJ2-7|-|TRBV5-5
CASSSGQPYEQDF
TGTGCCAGCAGTTCGGGACAGCCCTACGAGCAGGACTTC
>TRBD2|TRBJ2-1|few|TRBV7-3
CASSSSGKNNEQFF
TGTGCCAGCAGCTCAAGCGGGAAGAACAATGAGCAGTTCTTC
>TRBD2|TRBJ2-7|-|TRBV7-6
CATQGVPSGANEQYF
TGTGCCACCCAGGGAGTCCCTAGCGGGGCCAATGAGCAGTACTTC
>TRBD2|TRBJ2-2|few|TRBV4-2
CASSQDRQGLAGSYTGELFF
TGTGCCAGCAGCCAAGATCGTCAGGGACTAGCGGGGTCCTACACCGGGGAGCTGTTTTTT
>-|TRBJ1-1|few|TRBV14
CASSQDLEGLNTEAFF
TGTGCCAGCAGCCAAGATTTGGAGGGACTGAACACTGAAGCTTTCTTT
>-|TRBJ1-5|-|TRBV6-6
CASSYENTDSFYSNQPQHF
TGTGCCAGCAGTTACGAAAATACAGATTCTTTCTATAGCAATCAGCCCCAGCATTTT
>-|TRBJ2-1|-|TRBV10-3
CAISESTGLYNEQFF
TGTGCCATCAGTGAGTCGACGGGACTTTACAATGAGCAGTTCTTC
>-|TRBJ1-2|-|TRBV3-1
CASSQAHGGDPNYGYTF
TGTGCCAGCAGCCAAGCTCATGGGGGAGATCCTAACTATGGCTACACCTTC
>TRBD2|TRBJ2-5|-|TRBV20-1
CSASFPGLAGFKETQYF
TGCAGTGCTAGCTTCCCGGGACTAGCGGGGTTTAAAGAGACCCAGTACTTC
>TRBD1|TRBJ1-2|-|TRBV20-1
CSAWTGVYGYTF
TGCAGTGCCTGGACAGGGGTCTATGGCTACACCTTC
>-|TRBJ2-5|-|TRBV9
CASSASTSYETQYF
TGTGCCAGCAGCGCATCGACTAGTTATGAGACCCAGTACTTC
>TRBD1|TRBJ1-1|few|TRBV25-1
CASRAGTGANTEAFF
TGTGCCAGCAGGGCAGGGACAGGGGCGAACACTGAAGCTTTCTTT
>TRBD2|TRBJ2-1|-|TRBV10-3
CAVLLAGINEQFF
TGTGCCGTTCTACTAGCGGGCATCAATGAGCAGTTCTTC
>-|TRBJ1-3|-|TRBV7-4
CANSPTLGGLSSGNTIYF
TGTGCCAACAGCCCGACCCTAGGAGGGCTCAGCTCTGGAAACACCATATATTTT
>-|TRBJ2-7|-|TRBV19
CASSIFHGYEQYF
TGTGCCAGTAGTATATTCCATGGCTACGAGCAGTACTTC
>TRBD2|TRBJ2-7|-|TRBV27
CASSGGASCEQYF
TGTGCCAGCAGCGGGGGGGCCTCCTGCGAGCAGTACTTC
>-|TRBJ2-1|-|TRBV6-2/TRBV6-3
CASRGGGFYNEQFF
TGTGCCAGCAGAGGTGGGGGGTTCTACAATGAGCAGTTCTTC
>TRBD2|TRBJ2-2|few|TRBV19
CASTTIIGGGMDTGELFF
TGTGCCAGTACCACCATAATTGGCGGGGGAATGGACACCGGGGAGCTGTTTTTT
>TRBD1|TRBJ1-5|-|TRBV7-9
CASSSRDSVHQPQHF
TGTGCCAGCAGCTCCCGGGACAGCGTGCATCAGCCCCAGCATTTT
>-|TRBJ2-4|-|TRBV20-1
CSARDDKGLGNIQYF
TGCAGTGCTAGGGACGACAAGGGACTGGGAAACATTCAGTACTTC
>TRBD2|TRBJ2-1|-|TRBV7-8
CASIILAGGRNEQFF
TGTGCCAGCATCATTCTAGCGGGGGGGCGCAATGAGCAGTTCTTC
>-|TRBJ1-1|-|TRBV6-4
CASSDTGSTEAFF
TGTGCCAGCAGTGACACAGGGAGCACTGAAGCTTTCTTT
>-|TRBJ1-5|many|TRBV27
CASRVGSNQPQHF
TGTGCCAGCAGGGTGGGAAGCAATCAGCCCCAGCATTTT
>TRBD2|TRBJ2-3|few|TRBV5-6
CASSLELAGASLRDGGTDTQYF
TGTGCCAGCAGCTTGGAACTAGCGGGGGCCTCGTTAAGAGACGGCGGCACAGATACGCAGTATTTT
>-|TRBJ1-1|-|TRBV7-9
CASSLAFQGTTNTEAFF
TGTGCCAGCAGCTTAGCGTTTCAGGGAACCACGAACACTGAAGCTTTCTTT
>-|TRBJ1-1|few|TRBV4-2
CASSQATATDRTVVEALF
TGTGCCAGCAGCCAAGCGACGGCCACTGATAGGACGGTTGTTGAAGCTCTCTTT